The 27 T cell receptor beta chains listed next were all sequenced from one sample in a study of CD8+CD57+ T cells in acquired aplastic anemia. Genomic DNA served as template for TCR beta VDJ and CDR3 profiling. TCRdb independently ran MiXCR on the reads; one entry per CDR3 protein. This table has fewer than 250,000 distinct CDR3 sequences, approximately 45% appearing once. In patients chosen for sequencing, flow cytometry had shown CD8+CD57+ cell expansion. The sequenced sample was sorted CD4+, CD8+, or CD8+CD57+ T cells (not recorded which) from PBMCs. These receptors came from a human donor with aplastic anemia.

This clonotype was seen ten or more times. The gene calls are TRBV6-5 and TRBJ2-7, with TRBD1 identical over 7 bases. V shed 5 bases, J shed 4 bases, and the junction held 8 bases outside the gene matches. The germline V gene encodes CDR1 MNHEY and CDR2 SVGAGI. The CDR3 covers 14 residues. The CDR3 DNA reads TGTGCCAGCAGTACATACGAGGGGGCTTACGAGCAGTACTTC. The encoded protein is CASSTYEGAYEQYF.

The chain has TRBV25-1 and TRBJ1-2, with 7 bases that match TRBD1. The V and J ends lost 6 bases and 6 bases, in that order; junction bases with no gene match: 13. CDR3 length equals 15 residues. CDR1 is MGHDK, CDR2 SYGVNS, per germline. CDR3 DNA: TGTGCCAGCAGCTTAGTACAGGGGCGAAGAGATGGCTACACCTTC. Translation gives CASSLVQGRRDGYTF.

This clonotype was seen only a few times. The chain links TRBV25-1 to TRBJ1-3; 7 bases line up with TRBD1. Germline trimming cut 10 bases from V and 0 bases from J; bases unmatched to any gene: 12. The germline CDR1 and CDR2 sequences are MGHDK and SYGVNS. This CDR3 comprises 16 residues. The CDR3 sequence: CATRTQGWLSGNTIYF. The CDR3, as DNA: TGTGCCACTAGGACACAGGGGTGGCTCTCTGGAAACACCATATATTTT.

Many counts were recorded for this clonotype. J is TRBJ1-1 and V is TRBV12-3 or TRBV12-4, with D uncertain. The CDR3 contains 13 residues. V was shortened by 6 bases and J by 1 base, with 9 bases between the two germline ends. The CDR3, as DNA: TGTGCCAGCAGATACACAGCGAACACTGAAGCTTTCTTT. Its translation is CASRYTANTEAFF.

The J gene is TRBJ1-2, the V gene TRBV7-6; D remains unclear. CDR3 length equals 16 residues. CDR1 and CDR2 (germline): SGHVS, FNYEAQ. The V and J ends lost 3 bases and 4 bases respectively, with 18 bases between them. This CDR3 is CASSFSTGRVSYGYTF. The CDR3, as DNA: TGTGCCAGCAGCTTCAGTACGGGGAGAGTTTCCTATGGCTACACCTTC.

This chain links TRBV19 with TRBJ1-1, with 7 bases matching TRBD1. J was trimmed by 7 bases and V by 10 bases; bases with no gene match: 12. The CDR3 is made up of 13 amino acids. Germline V gene sequence: CDR1 LNHDA, CDR2 SQIVND (reference sequence). The CDR3 reads CATRPLQGSEAFF. The CDR3 nucleotides read TGTGCCACGCGCCCACTACAGGGGAGTGAAGCTTTCTTT.

J is TRBJ1-5 and V is TRBV7-9; D is possibly TRBD1 (5 bases). This CDR3 is 13 amino acids long. The V and J ends lost 5 bases and 14 bases respectively, with 19 bases between them. The germline V gene encodes CDR1 SEHNR and CDR2 FQNEAQ (reference sequence). The CDR3 protein is CASSGRGGSHEHF. DNA of the CDR3: TGTGCCAGCAGCGGGCGGGGGGGAAGCCACGAGCATTTT. Full variable domain (missing parts from reference TRBV7-9 and TRBJ1-5): DTGVSQNPRHKITKRGQNVTFRCDPISEHNRLYWYRQTLGQGPEFLTYFQNEAQLEKSRLLSDRFSAERPKGSFSTLEIQRTEQGDSAMYLCASSGRGGSHEHFGDGTRLSIL.

J is TRBJ2-7 and V is TRBV7-8; TRBD1 matches 7 bases. Per germline, CDR1 SGHVS and CDR2 FQNEAQ. V dropped 5 bases and J dropped 3; count of bases not matched to a gene: 16. The CDR3 length is 17 residues. CDR3 in DNA: TGTGCCAGCAGCCGCTCTACAGGGGCCCCTCGGGGCTACGAGCAGTACTTC. This codes for CASSRSTGAPRGYEQYF.

The chain joins TRBV5-1 to TRBJ2-5; either TRBD1 or TRBD2 may fit D (5 bases each). Looked up from germline, CDR1 is SGHRS and CDR2 is YFSETQ. Deletions cut 0 bases from V and 2 bases from J, with 8 bases between. This CDR3 region has 14 residues. CDR3 nucleotides: TGCGCCAGCAGCTTGGGGGACGGTCAAGAGACCCAGTACTTC. Translation: CASSLGDGQETQYF.

This clonotype was observed many times. CDR3 bases: TGTGCCAGCAGCTTCGGGGTTAGCAATCAGCCCCAGCATTTT. Translation gives CASSFGVSNQPQHF. The J gene is TRBJ1-5, the V gene TRBV7-9; D gene ambiguous. Trimming removed 3 bases at V and 0 bases at J, with 6 bases between. The length of the CDR3 is 14 residues. Germline CDR1 and CDR2: SEHNR and FQNEAQ (reference sequence).

This clonotype was recorded once. This clone may be a read error of a much larger clone one base away. This rearrangement joins TRBV4-3 to TRBJ2-7; 8 bases are shared with TRBD1. The length of the CDR3 is 15 residues. From germline, CDR1 is LGHNA and CDR2 YSLEER. The J segment lost 4 bases and the V segment lost 0 bases, leaving 5 bases of the junction unmatched. CDR3 DNA: TGCGCCAGCAGCCAAGATCGAAGGACAGGGTACGAGCAGTACTTC. This gives the protein CASSQDRRTGYEQYF.

The chain is built from TRBV20-1 and TRBJ2-7; D is unclear. The germline gives CDR1 DFQATT, CDR2 SNEGSKA (reference sequence). Trimming took 5 bases from V and 5 from J, leaving 19 bases between them. This CDR3 is 14 amino acids long. CDR3 DNA sequence: TGCAGTGCTCACCCCGAAACGACGGACCACGAGCAGTACGTC. It encodes CSAHPETTDHEQYV.

This clonotype was counted once. V is TRBV10-3 and J is TRBJ1-1, with D perhaps TRBD1 (6 bases). V lost 10 bases, J lost 4 bases, and 10 bases lay in between. CDR3 length equals 11 residues. The germline V gene has CDR1 ENHRY and CDR2 SYGVKD. The CDR3 DNA reads TGTGCCACCAAGGACAGCACTGAAGCTTTCTTT. Its protein product is CATKDSTEAFF.

This clonotype came up a few times. The V call is TRBV20-1, the J call TRBJ1-2; no clear D gene. Germline CDR1 DFQATT, CDR2 SNEGSKA (reference sequence). Trimming took 4 bases from V and 0 from J, leaving 3 bases between them. This CDR3 contains 11 residues. CDR3 sequence (DNA): TGCAGTGCTAATTCTAACTATGGCTACACCTTC. Protein sequence: CSANSNYGYTF.

This rearrangement joins TRBV30 to TRBJ2-7; perhaps TRBD1 as D (6 bases). The CDR3 extends over 14 amino acids. Germline CDR1 and CDR2: GTSNPN and SVGIG (reference sequence). V shed 0 bases and J shed 2 bases, with 11 bases lying between them. The CDR3 spells CAWSVGQTPYEQYF. The CDR3 DNA reads as TGTGCCTGGAGTGTAGGACAGACGCCCTACGAGCAGTACTTC.

This chain links TRBV2 with TRBJ1-5; D not certain. The CDR3 sequence is 15 residues long. Deletions cut 6 bases from V and 0 bases from J, with 12 bases between. Germline-derived CDR1 and CDR2 are SNHLY and FYNNEI. CDR3: CASSAWTDSNQPQHF. CDR3 DNA sequence: TGTGCCAGCAGCGCATGGACTGATAGCAATCAGCCCCAGCATTTT.

The rearrangement uses TRBV9 and TRBJ2-5; TRBD1 might be the D (6 bases). This CDR3 region has 14 residues. The germline V and J ends were trimmed by 3 bases and 5 bases, with 14 bases remaining between them. Germline V gene lookup returns CDR1 SGDLS and CDR2 YYNGEE. CDR3 loop: CASSAGQSVETQYF. The CDR3 DNA is TGTGCCAGCAGCGCAGGACAGAGCGTGGAGACCCAGTACTTC.

This clonotype has only a few counts. The chain links TRBV28 to TRBJ1-1; no clear D gene. V shed 6 bases and J shed 7 bases, with 9 bases lying between them. Germline CDR1 reads MDHEN; CDR2 reads SYDVKM. The CDR3 extends over 11 amino acids. This CDR3 is CASRDYNEAFF. CDR3 nucleotides: TGTGCCAGCAGGGACTACAATGAAGCTTTCTTT.

This clonotype was seen repeatedly, ten times or more. In DNA, the CDR3 is TGTGCCAGCAGCGCCAGGACAGGGGGTACGGAGACCCAGTACTTC. Protein sequence: CASSARTGGTETQYF. V is TRBV7-6 and J is TRBJ2-5; 10 positions agree with TRBD1. The germline V gene has CDR1 SGHVS and CDR2 FNYEAQ. V gave up 5 bases and J gave up 5 bases; unmatched junction bases: 8. The CDR3 spans 15 residues.

For this clonotype: One end of the junction is discordant with germline, which a read error may explain. CDR3 nucleotide sequence: TGCGCCAGCAGCTTTCCGGGACAGGACTTGAACACCGGGGAGCTGTTTTTT. As protein: CASSFPGQDLNTGELFF. The V call is TRBV11-1, the J call TRBJ2-2; TRBD1 agrees at 8 bases. This CDR3 region has 17 residues. In germline, CDR1 is SGHAT, CDR2 FQDESV (reference sequence).

This clonotype was found many times. V and J are TRBV6-5 and TRBJ1-1, with TRBD1 as a possible D gene (5 bases). Germline V CDR1 and CDR2: MNHEY, SVGAGI. Trimming removed 0 bases at V and 5 bases at J, with 13 bases between. The CDR3 length is 15 residues. The CDR3, as DNA: TGTGCCAGCAGTTACTCGGCCGGGGGGGAGACTGAAGCTTTCTTT. Translation: CASSYSAGGETEAFF.

The J gene is TRBJ2-5, the V gene TRBV24-1; D remains unclear. CDR3 size: 13 residues. Germline-derived CDR1 and CDR2 are KGHDR and SFDVKD. V was clipped by 1 base and J by 5 bases, with 7 bases between them. CDR3 loop: CATSDFLGETQYF. CDR3 in DNA: TGTGCCACCAGTGATTTTTTGGGGGAGACCCAGTACTTC.

Comment on this clonotype: A much more abundant neighbour one base away suggests this may be a read error. This rearrangement joins TRBV7-9 to TRBJ1-6; no clear D. The CDR3 runs 16 residues. V lost 5 bases to trimming and J lost 3 bases, with 14 bases between them. The germline gives CDR1 SEHNR, CDR2 FQNEAQ (reference sequence). CDR3 in amino acids: CASSQQRANYNSPLHF. The CDR3 DNA reads as TGTGCCAGCAGCCAACAGAGGGCTAACTATAATTCACCCCTCCACTTT.

The J gene is TRBJ1-2, the V gene TRBV10-3; perhaps TRBD1 as D (5 bases). CDR1 is ENHRY and CDR2 is SYGVKD in the germline V gene. CDR3 length: 13 amino acids. With 7 bases removed from V and 4 bases from J, the gap between germline ends came to 13 bases. The CDR3 nucleotides read TGTGCCATCACCCCTGGGGGTCTCTATGGCTACACCTTC. Protein sequence: CAITPGGLYGYTF.

The CDR3 loop is CASSLAASFQETQYF. In DNA, the CDR3 is TGCGCCAGCAGCTTGGCGGCCAGCTTCCAAGAGACCCAGTACTTC. The V call is TRBV5-1, the J call TRBJ2-5, with D hard to call. The CDR3 has 15 residues. Germline V gene sequence: CDR1 SGHRS, CDR2 YFSETQ. The V end was cut by 0 bases, the J end by 1 base, with 10 bases between.

This clonotype was observed a few times. CDR3 DNA: TGTGCCAGCAGGGAGGCAGGGGGGACAGATACGCAGTATTTT. Amino acids: CASREAGGTDTQYF. This chain links TRBV7-8 with TRBJ2-3; possible D gene TRBD1, 7 bases. With 6 bases removed from V and 3 bases from J, the gap between germline ends came to 13 bases. The germline CDR1 and CDR2 sequences are SGHVS and FQNEAQ. This CDR3 is built from 14 residues.

This sequence joins TRBV7-8 and TRBJ2-5; no clear D gene. Trimming left V 5 bases short and J 2 bases short, with 9 bases between. CDR3 length equals 13 residues. Looked up from germline, CDR1 is SGHVS and CDR2 is FQNEAQ. In DNA, the CDR3 is TGTGCCAGCAGCACCGACCGACAAGAGACCCAGTACTTC. Amino acid sequence: CASSTDRQETQYF.